This TCR beta chain was retrieved from a study of cytomegalovirus exposure and HLA in healthy donors. The PCR employed 60 Vbeta primers together with 13 Jbeta primers. Produced via immunoSEQ multiplex PCR; TCRdb's table is partial and in-frame only. The sample spans around 100,000 clones; the ten largest clones claim about 3%. Germline values: CDR1 SGHNT, CDR2 YYREEE (reference sequence). This CDR3 is 15 amino acids long. With 0 bases clipped from V and 4 bases from J, the junction kept 3 bases outside the gene matches. Study-wide points: It was shown in a later analysis that HLA-associated TCR beta chains were more clonally expanded than other, equally common chains.

Concerning this clone itself: Its antigen is unknown.

The sequence was obtained from a middle-aged man in good health and CMV-seronegative. The chain joins TRBV5-4 to TRBJ1-2; TRBD1 agrees at 10 bases. The specimen sequenced was PBMCs. CDR3 sequence (DNA): TGTGCCAGCAGCTTGGCGGGACAGGGGAGCTATGGCTACACCTTC. As protein: CASSLAGQGSYGYTF.